This TCR beta chain was identified during a study of blood T cells in healthy people across ages. Findings and limits, study-wide: Among long-lived donors, naive CD4+ cells were more numerous and diversity higher than in aged donors.

The CDR3 sequence is 13 residues long. Per germline, CDR1 MDHEN and CDR2 SYDVKM. Trimming pared 6 bases from V and 7 bases from J, leaving 15 bases between. A sample-barcoded 5' primer and a J-beta primer mix were used in a second PCR of about 7 to 11 cycles. TCRdb used MiXCR to reprocess the 5' RACE reads, holding one entry per CDR3 protein. The table lists hundreds of thousands of distinct CDR3 sequences, 58% of them singletons. About this clonotype: Its specificity is not known.

The chain joins TRBV28 to TRBJ1-2; D ambiguous. The receptor was isolated from a man aged 30 to 39 in good health. Sequenced sample: blood. CDR3 DNA: TGTGCCAGCAGCCAGGTTGTGGAACGTGGCTACACCTTC. It is translated as CASSQVVERGYTF.